This TCR beta chain appears in the sequencing data of a study of OX40 agonist ivuxolimab in advanced cancers. Study context: Ivuxolimab, an antibody acting as an agonist of OX40 (CD134), was used to treat patients. General study findings and limits: Dose levels from 0.1 to 3.0 mg/kg saw CD4+ and CD8+ blood T cells expand clonally by week 6.

Remarks on this clone: What it recognizes is unknown.

Germline V gene data show CDR1 as MDHEN and CDR2 as SYDVKM. V was clipped by 3 bases and J by 2 bases; unmatched bases: 1. The CDR3 is made up of 14 amino acids. TCRdb keeps only in-frame clones here, not all; method: immunoSEQ multiplex PCR. The table has over 15,000 clones, more than 75% seen once. This chain uses TRBV28 with TRBJ2-5, with TRBD2 identical over 9 bases. Sequenced here: CD4+ or CD8+ T cells sorted from blood, sampled in a trial of the OX40 agonist ivuxolimab. This TCR derives from an adult with an advanced solid tumor such as melanoma, head and neck, liver or kidney cancer. As DNA, the CDR3 is TGTGCCAGCAGTTTTCTAGCGGGACAAGAGACCCAGTACTTC. It yields the protein CASSFLAGQETQYF. Full variable domain (outside the CDR3, taken from reference TRBV28 and TRBJ2-5): DVKVTQSSRYLVKRTGEKVFLECVQDMDHENMFWYRQDPGLGLRLIYFSYDVKMKEKGDIPEGYSVSREKKERFSLILESASTNQTSMYLCASSFLAGQETQYFGPGTRLLVL.